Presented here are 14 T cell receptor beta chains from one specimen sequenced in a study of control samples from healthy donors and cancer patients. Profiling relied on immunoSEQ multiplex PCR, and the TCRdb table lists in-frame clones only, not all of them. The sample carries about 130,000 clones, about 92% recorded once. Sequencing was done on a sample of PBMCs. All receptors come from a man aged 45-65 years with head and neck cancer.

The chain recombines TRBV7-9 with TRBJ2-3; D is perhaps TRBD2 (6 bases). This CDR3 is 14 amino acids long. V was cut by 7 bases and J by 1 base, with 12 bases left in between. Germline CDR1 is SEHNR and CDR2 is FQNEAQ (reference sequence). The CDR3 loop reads CASTGGTGTDTQYF. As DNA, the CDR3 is TGTGCCAGCACCGGGGGTACCGGCACAGATACGCAGTATTTT.

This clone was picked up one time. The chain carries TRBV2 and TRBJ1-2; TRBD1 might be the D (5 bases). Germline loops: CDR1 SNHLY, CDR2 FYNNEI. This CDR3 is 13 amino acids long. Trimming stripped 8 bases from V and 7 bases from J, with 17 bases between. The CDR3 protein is CASGGVTAAGYTF. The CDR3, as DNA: TGTGCCAGCGGGGGGGTAACCGCGGCTGGCTACACCTTC.

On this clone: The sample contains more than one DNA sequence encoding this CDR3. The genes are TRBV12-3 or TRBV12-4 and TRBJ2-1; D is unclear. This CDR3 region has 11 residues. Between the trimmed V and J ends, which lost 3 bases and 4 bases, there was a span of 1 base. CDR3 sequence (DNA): TGTGCCAGCAGTTTTTACAATGAGCAGTTCTTC. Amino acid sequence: CASSFYNEQFF.

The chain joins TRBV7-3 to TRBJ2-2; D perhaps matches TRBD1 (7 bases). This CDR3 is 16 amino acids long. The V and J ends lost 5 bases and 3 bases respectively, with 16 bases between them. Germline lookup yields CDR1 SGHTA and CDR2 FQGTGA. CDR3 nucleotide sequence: TGTGCCAGCAGCGCCCAGGGGGGCGAATACACCGGGGAGCTGTTTTTT. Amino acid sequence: CASSAQGGEYTGELFF.

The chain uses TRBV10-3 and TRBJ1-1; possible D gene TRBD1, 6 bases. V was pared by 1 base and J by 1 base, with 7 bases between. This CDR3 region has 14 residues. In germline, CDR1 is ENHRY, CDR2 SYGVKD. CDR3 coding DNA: TGTGCCATCAGTGAGTGGGGACAGAACACTGAAGCTTTCTTT. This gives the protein CAISEWGQNTEAFF.

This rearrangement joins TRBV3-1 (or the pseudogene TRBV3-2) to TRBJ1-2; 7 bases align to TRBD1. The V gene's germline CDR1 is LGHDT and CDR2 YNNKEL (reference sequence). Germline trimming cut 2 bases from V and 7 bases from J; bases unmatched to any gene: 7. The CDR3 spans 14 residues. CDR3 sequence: CASSQTGDWSGYTF. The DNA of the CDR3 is TGTGCCAGCAGCCAAACAGGGGATTGGTCTGGCTACACCTTC.

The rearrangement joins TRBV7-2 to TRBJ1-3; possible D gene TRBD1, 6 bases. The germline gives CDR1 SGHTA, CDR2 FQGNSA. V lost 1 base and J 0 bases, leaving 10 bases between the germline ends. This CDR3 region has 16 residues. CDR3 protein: CASSLGTGFSGNTIYF. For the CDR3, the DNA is TGTGCCAGCAGCTTAGGTACAGGGTTCTCTGGAAACACCATATATTTT.

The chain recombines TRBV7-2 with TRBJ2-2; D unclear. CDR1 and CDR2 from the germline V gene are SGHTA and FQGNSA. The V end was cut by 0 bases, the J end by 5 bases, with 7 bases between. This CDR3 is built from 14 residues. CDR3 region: CASSLAIQTGELFF. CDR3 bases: TGTGCCAGCAGCTTAGCGATCCAGACCGGGGAGCTGTTTTTT.

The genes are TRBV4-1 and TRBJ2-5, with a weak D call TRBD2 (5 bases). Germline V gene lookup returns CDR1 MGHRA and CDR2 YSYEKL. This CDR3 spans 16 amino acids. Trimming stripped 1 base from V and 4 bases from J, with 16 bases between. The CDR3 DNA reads TGCGCCAGCAGCCAAGTCTTTGAGGGCGGGCGAGAGACCCAGTACTTC. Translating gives CASSQVFEGGRETQYF.

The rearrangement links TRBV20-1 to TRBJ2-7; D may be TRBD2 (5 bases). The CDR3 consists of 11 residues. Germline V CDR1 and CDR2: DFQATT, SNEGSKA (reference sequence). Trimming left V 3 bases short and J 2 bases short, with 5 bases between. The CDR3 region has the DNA TGCAGTGCTAGCGGGGCCTACGAGCAGTACTTC. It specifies CSASGAYEQYF.

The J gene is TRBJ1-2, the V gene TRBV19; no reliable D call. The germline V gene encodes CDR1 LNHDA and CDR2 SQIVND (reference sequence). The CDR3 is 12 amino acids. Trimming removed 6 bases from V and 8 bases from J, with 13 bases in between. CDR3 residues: CASRSGSGGYTF. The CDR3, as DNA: TGTGCCAGTAGATCAGGTTCTGGAGGCTACACCTTC.

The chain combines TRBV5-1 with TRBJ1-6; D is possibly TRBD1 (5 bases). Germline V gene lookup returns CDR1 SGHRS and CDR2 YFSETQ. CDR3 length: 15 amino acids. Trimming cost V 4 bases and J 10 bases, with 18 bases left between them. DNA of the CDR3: TGCGCCAGCAGCAGGGAGGGACCCTCAGGGTCACCCCTCCACTTT. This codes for CASSREGPSGSPLHF.

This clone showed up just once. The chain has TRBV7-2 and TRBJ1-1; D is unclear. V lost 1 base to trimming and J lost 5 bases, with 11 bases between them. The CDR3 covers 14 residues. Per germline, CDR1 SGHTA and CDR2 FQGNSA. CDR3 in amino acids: CASSLEGGSTEAFF. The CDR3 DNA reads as TGTGCCAGCAGCTTAGAGGGTGGTAGTACTGAAGCTTTCTTT.

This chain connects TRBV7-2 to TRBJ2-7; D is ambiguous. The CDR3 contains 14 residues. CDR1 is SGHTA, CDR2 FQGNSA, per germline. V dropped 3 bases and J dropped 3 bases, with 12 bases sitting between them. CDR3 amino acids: CASSFWGIRYEQYF. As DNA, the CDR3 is TGTGCCAGCAGCTTCTGGGGAATTCGCTACGAGCAGTACTTC. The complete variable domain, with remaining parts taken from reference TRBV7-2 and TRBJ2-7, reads GAGVSQSPSNKVTEKGKDVELRCDPISGHTALYWYRQSLGQGLEFLIYFQGNSAPDKSGLPSDRFSAERTGGSVSTLTIQRTQQEDSAVYLCASSFWGIRYEQYFGPGTRLTVT.